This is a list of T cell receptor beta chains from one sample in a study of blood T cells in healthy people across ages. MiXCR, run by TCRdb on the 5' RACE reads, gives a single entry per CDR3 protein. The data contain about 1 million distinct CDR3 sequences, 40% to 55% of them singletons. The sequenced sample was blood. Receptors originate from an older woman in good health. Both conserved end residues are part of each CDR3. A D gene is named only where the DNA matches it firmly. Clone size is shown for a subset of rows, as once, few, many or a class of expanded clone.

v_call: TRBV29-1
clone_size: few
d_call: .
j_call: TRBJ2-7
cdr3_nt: TGCAGCGCAGGCAGAACCTACGAGCAGTACTTC
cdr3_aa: CSAGRTYEQYF

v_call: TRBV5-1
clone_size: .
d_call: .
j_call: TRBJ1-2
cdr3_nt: TGCGCCAGCAGCTTGGTCACGTCAGGATATGGCTACACCTTC
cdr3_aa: CASSLVTSGYGYTF

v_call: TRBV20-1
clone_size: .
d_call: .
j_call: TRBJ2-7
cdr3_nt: TGCAGTGCGGCTGCTTTGACGGGAGCCTCCGAGCAGTACTTC
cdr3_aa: CSAAALTGASEQYF

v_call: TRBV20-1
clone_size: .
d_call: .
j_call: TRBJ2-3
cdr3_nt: TGCAGTGCTAGAGGGGGCCCAGATACGCAGTATTTT
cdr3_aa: CSARGGPDTQYF

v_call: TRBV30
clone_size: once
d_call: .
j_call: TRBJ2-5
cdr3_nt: TGTGCCTGGAACTTGGGGGACCCGTACCAAGAGACCCAGTACTTC
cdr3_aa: CAWNLGDPYQETQYF

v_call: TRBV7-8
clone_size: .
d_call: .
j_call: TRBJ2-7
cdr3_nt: TGTGCCAGCATCCCAACTCGGCCAAAGGGCAATGAGCAGTACTTC
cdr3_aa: CASIPTRPKGNEQYF

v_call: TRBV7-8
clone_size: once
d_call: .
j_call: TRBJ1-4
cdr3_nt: TGTGCCAGCAGCTTAGCGCTGGCAGTAACTAATGAAAAACTGTTTTTT
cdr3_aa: CASSLALAVTNEKLFF

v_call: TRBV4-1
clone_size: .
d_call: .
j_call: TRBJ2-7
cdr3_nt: TGCGCCAGCAGCCAACGGACAGACACCTACGAGCAGTACTTC
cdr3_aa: CASSQRTDTYEQYF

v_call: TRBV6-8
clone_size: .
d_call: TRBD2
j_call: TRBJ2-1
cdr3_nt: TGTGCCGATCCCCCAGACGCGGGAGCGGGGTACAATGAGCAGTTCTTC
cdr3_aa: CADPPDAGAGYNEQFF

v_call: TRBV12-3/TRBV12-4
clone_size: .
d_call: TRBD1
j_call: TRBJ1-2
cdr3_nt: TGTGCCAGTTCCGACAGGGCGAGTGGCTACACCTTC
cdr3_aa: CASSDRASGYTF

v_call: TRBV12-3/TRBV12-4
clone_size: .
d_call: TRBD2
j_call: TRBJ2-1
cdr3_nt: TGTGCCAGCAGTTTCTCGACTAGCGGGAACAACCGGGATGAGCAGTTCTTC
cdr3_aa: CASSFSTSGNNRDEQFF

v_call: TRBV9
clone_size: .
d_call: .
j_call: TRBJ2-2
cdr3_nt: TGTGCCAGCACCCGTACAGGGAACACCGGGGAGCTGTTTTTT
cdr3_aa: CASTRTGNTGELFF

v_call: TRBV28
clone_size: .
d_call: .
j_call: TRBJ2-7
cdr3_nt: TGTGCCAGCAGCCACCGGACGGACTACGAGCAGTACTTC
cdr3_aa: CASSHRTDYEQYF

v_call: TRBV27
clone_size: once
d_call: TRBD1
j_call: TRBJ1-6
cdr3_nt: TGTGCCAGCAGAGACTTGGAGGGACAGCATAATTCACCCCTCCACTTT
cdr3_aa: CASRDLEGQHNSPLHF

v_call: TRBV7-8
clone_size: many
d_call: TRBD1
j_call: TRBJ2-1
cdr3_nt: TGTGCCAGCAGCTTAGCCGGGACAGGGGTATTCAATGAGCAGTTCTTC
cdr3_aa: CASSLAGTGVFNEQFF

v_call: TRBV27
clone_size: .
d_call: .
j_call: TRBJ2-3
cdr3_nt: TGTGCCAGCAGTTTATTTAGCACAAATACGCAGTATTTT
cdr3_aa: CASSLFSTNTQYF

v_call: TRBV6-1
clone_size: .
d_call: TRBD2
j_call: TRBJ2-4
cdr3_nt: TGTGCCAGCAGCCCATTCGGGGGGAGAGCCAAAAACATTCAGTACTTC
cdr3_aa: CASSPFGGRAKNIQYF

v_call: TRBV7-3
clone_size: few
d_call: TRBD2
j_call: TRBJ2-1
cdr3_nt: TGTGCCAGCAGCACACAGATAGCGGGAGCGAATGAGCAGTTCTTC
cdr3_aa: CASSTQIAGANEQFF

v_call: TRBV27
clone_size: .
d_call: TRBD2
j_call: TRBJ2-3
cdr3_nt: TGTGCCAGCAGGGTACTAGCGGGAGGGGTCACAGATACGCAGTATTTT
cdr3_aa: CASRVLAGGVTDTQYF

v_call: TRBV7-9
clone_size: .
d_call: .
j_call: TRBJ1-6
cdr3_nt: TGTGCCAGCAGTTGGACGGGGGCTGTGGACCTCCACTTT
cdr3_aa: CASSWTGAVDLHF

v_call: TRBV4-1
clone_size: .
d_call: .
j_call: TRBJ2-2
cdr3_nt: TGCGCCAGCAGCCAAGGACAGCCCAGGGGGGCTGGGGGGGAGCTGTTTTTT
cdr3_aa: CASSQGQPRGAGGELFF

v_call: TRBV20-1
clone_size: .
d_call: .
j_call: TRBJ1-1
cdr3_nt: TGCAGTGCTAGCCGGCCCAGGGGAACCAGGAACACTGAAGCTTTCTTT
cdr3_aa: CSASRPRGTRNTEAFF

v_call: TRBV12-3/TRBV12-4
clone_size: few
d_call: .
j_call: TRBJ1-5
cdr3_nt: TGTGCCAGCAGTTGGGGGGGAAGGAACCTTGATCAGCCCCAGCATTTT
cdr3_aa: CASSWGGRNLDQPQHF

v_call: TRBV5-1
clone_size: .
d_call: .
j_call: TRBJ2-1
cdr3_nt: TGCGCCAGCAAACCGGGAAGCTCCTACAATGAGCAGTTCTTC
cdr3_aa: CASKPGSSYNEQFF

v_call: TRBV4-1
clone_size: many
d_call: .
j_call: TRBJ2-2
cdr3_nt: TGCGCCAGCAGCCTTTGGGGCACCGGGGAGCTGTTTTTT
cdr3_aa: CASSLWGTGELFF

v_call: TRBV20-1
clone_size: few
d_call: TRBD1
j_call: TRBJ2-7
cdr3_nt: TGCAGTGCTAACGGACAGGGGATCTACGAGCAGTACTTC
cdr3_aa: CSANGQGIYEQYF

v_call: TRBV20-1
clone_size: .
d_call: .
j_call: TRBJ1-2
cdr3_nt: TGCAGTGCTAGATCAGGACTCAACTATGGCTACACCTTC
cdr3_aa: CSARSGLNYGYTF

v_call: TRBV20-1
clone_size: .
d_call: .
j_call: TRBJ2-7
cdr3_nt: TGCAGTGCTGTACAGGTTTGGGCCTACGAGCAGTACTTC
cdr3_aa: CSAVQVWAYEQYF

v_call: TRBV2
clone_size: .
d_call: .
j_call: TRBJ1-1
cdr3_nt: TGTGCCAGCAGTGAGATGGTTAGCAACACTGAAGCTTTCTTT
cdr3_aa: CASSEMVSNTEAFF

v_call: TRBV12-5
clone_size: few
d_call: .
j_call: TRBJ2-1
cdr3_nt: TGTGCTAGTGGTTTGGTACTGGGACGCCCCTACAATGAGCAGTTCTTC
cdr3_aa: CASGLVLGRPYNEQFF

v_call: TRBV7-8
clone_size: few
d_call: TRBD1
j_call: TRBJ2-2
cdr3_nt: TGTGCCAGTTCACAGGGGGCTGGCACCGGGGAGCTGTTTTTT
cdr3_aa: CASSQGAGTGELFF

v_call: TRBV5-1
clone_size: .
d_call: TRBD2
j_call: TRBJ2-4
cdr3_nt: TGCGCCAGCAGCTTCGGGACTAGCGGGAGGTACGGCAAAAACATTCAGTACTTC
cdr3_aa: CASSFGTSGRYGKNIQYF

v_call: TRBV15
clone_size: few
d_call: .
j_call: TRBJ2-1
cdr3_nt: TGTGCCACCAGCAGAGCTTCTAGCGCCTACAATGAGCAGTTCTTC
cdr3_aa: CATSRASSAYNEQFF

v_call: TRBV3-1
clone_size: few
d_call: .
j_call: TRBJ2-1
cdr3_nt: TGTGCCAGCAGCCTATCCTCGTGGCACTCCTACAATGAGCAGTTCTTC
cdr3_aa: CASSLSSWHSYNEQFF

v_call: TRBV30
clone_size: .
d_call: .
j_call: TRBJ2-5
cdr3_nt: TGTGCCTGGAGCAACCAAGCAGGAAGTGAGCAGTACTTC
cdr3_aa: CAWSNQAGSEQYF

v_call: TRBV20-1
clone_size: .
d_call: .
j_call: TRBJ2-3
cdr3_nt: TGCAGTGCTAGCCAGGGGGGGGAGAATACGCAGTATTTT
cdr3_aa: CSASQGGENTQYF

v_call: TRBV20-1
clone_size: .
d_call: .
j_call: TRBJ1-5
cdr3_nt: TGCAGTGCAAAACAGGGCCGGGACCAGCCCCAGCATTTT
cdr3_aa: CSAKQGRDQPQHF

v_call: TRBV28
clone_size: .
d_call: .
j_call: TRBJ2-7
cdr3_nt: TGTGCTGGGGGGAGCTTCTACGAGCAGTACTTC
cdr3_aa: CAGGSFYEQYF

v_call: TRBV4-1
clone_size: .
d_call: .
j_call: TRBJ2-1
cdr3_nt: TGTGCCAGCAGCCACAACGATGAGCAGTTCTTC
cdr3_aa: CASSHNDEQFF

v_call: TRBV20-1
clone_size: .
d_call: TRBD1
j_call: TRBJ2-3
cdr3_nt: TGCAGTGCTTTGAGCCGACAGGGATCAGATACGCAGTATTTT
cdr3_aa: CSALSRQGSDTQYF

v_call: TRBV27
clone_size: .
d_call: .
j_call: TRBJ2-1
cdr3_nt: TGTGCCAGCAGCCCGTCCCGGTACAATGAGCAGTTCTTC
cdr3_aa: CASSPSRYNEQFF

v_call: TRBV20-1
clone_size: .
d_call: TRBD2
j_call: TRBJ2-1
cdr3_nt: TGCAGTGCTAGAGGGGTCGGGAGGTCCTACAATGAGCAGTTCTTC
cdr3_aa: CSARGVGRSYNEQFF